The clone carrying this T cell receptor beta chain came up a few times. A much bigger clone sits one base away, suggesting this may be a read error. The study profiled TCR beta VDJ and CDR3 using genomic DNA as template. One entry per CDR3 protein results from TCRdb running MiXCR on the reads. The sample includes approximately 40,000 distinct CDR3 sequences, over 55% of them seen just once. In patients chosen for sequencing, flow cytometry had shown CD8+CD57+ cell expansion. Germline-derived CDR1 and CDR2 are ENHRY and SYGVKD. The V and J ends lost 6 bases and 5 bases, in that order; junction bases with no gene match: 7. This CDR3 has 13 amino acids. The data stem from a study of CD8+CD57+ T cells in acquired aplastic anemia.

The sample comprised sorted CD4+, CD8+, or CD8+CD57+ T cells (not recorded which) from PBMCs. The gene calls are TRBV10-3 and TRBJ2-7; 7 bases are a match to TRBD2. The receptor comes from a human donor with aplastic anemia. The CDR3 loop reads CAISSPGRDEQYF. DNA for the CDR3: TGTGCCATCAGCTCTCCAGGGAGGGACGAGCAGTACTTC.